This T cell receptor (beta chain) is drawn from a study of blood T cell repertoires in COVID-19. Across the whole study: Nucleic acid was either cDNA or gDNA, and it came from T cells, B-cell-depleted T cells, or PBMCs.

In the original workflow: Using reference gene primer amplification, nucleated cell counts were estimated. Assay: immunoSEQ multiplex PCR; the TCRdb copy retains only in-frame clones and omits some. V, J and clone size were drawn from that table, and D and trimming were deduced from the DNA. The sample records about 130,000 clones, under 85% being singletons. A few counts support this clone. The TCR sequence derives from a man between 35 and 55 years old with active or convalescent COVID-19. Sequencing was carried out using peripheral blood.

The chain's CDR3 is CASSYTRNTGELFF. The CDR3 nucleotides are TGTGCCAGCAGTTATACTAGAAACACCGGGGAGCTGTTTTTT. The chain has TRBV7-2 and TRBJ2-2; perhaps TRBD2 as D (5 bases). V was pared by 6 bases and J by 2 bases, with 10 bases between. Germline V CDR1 and CDR2: SGHTA, FQGNSA. The CDR3 consists of 14 residues.